The rows below give T cell receptor beta chains drawn from one sample of a study of spatial heterogeneity in lung cancer. TCRdb processed the 5' RACE reads anew with MiXCR; each CDR3 protein has one entry. The table lists over 75,000 distinct CDR3 sequences, approximately 20% of them singletons. Here the sequenced sample was PBMCs, taken at surgery. These receptors all come from a male donor with early-stage non-small cell lung cancer. Both conserved end residues are part of each CDR3. D genes are given only for firm matches. Only part of the rows carry a size: once, few, many, or a class if the clone is expanded.

J gene,D gene,V gene,clone size,CDR3 protein,CDR3 DNA
TRBJ2-1,NA,TRBV28,NA,CASSPRRQGGSYNEQFF,TGTGCCAGCAGTCCCCGGCGACAGGGAGGTTCCTACAATGAGCAGTTCTTC
TRBJ1-4,NA,TRBV7-6,many,CASSLLLLFF,TGTGCCAGCAGCTTACTCTTACTGTTTTTT
TRBJ2-1,TRBD1,TRBV11-3,few,CASSRAGTGDNEQFF,TGTGCCAGCAGCCGGGCCGGGACAGGGGACAATGAGCAGTTCTTC
TRBJ2-1,TRBD2,TRBV29-1,few,CSVQAQGLAGIYNEQFF,TGCAGCGTCCAGGCCCAGGGACTAGCGGGGATCTACAATGAGCAGTTCTTC
TRBJ2-3,NA,TRBV20-1,many,CSARAGADTQYF,TGCAGTGCTAGAGCTGGGGCAGATACGCAGTATTTT
TRBJ1-2,NA,TRBV27,NA,CASSFSGPREYTF,TGTGCCAGCAGTTTCTCGGGACCGAGGGAGTACACCTTC
TRBJ1-5,TRBD1,TRBV27,few,CASSSGQGKPNQPQHF,TGTGCCAGCAGTTCCGGACAGGGAAAACCCAATCAGCCCCAGCATTTT
TRBJ1-1,TRBD1,TRBV10-3,few,CAISITESGTGREAFF,TGTGCCATCAGTATCACGGAGTCCGGGACAGGGAGAGAGGCTTTCTTT
TRBJ2-1,TRBD2,TRBV7-9,NA,CASSYGLAGVQNEQFF,TGTGCCAGCAGCTACGGACTAGCGGGAGTTCAAAATGAGCAGTTCTTC
TRBJ2-7,NA,TRBV9,few,CASSVGAGEAYEQYF,TGTGCCAGCAGCGTAGGGGCAGGGGAAGCCTACGAGCAGTACTTC
TRBJ1-5,NA,TRBV2,NA,CASSEQGTLQPQHF,TGTGCCAGCAGTGAACAAGGTACCCTACAGCCCCAGCATTTT
TRBJ2-1,TRBD2,TRBV4-3,many,CASSLDLTSLLYNEQFF,TGCGCCAGCAGCCTAGACCTGACTAGCCTCTTATACAATGAGCAGTTCTTC
TRBJ1-1,NA,TRBV25-1,once,CASSEWRDTKAFF,TGTGCCAGCAGTGAATGGAGAGACACAAAAGCTTTCTTT
TRBJ1-1,NA,TRBV10-3,NA,CAISEGAGQAFF,TGTGCCATCAGTGAGGGGGCGGGTCAAGCTTTCTTT
TRBJ2-7,NA,TRBV18,few,CASSPLGSYEQYF,TGTGCCAGCTCACCCTTAGGAAGCTACGAGCAGTACTTC
TRBJ2-7,NA,TRBV10-2,NA,CAVRDGYEQYF,TGCGCCGTAAGGGACGGCTACGAGCAGTACTTC
TRBJ2-7,TRBD2,TRBV20-1,few,CSASHGLAGRSYEQYF,TGCAGTGCTAGCCACGGACTAGCGGGCCGCTCCTACGAGCAGTACTTC
TRBJ2-7,TRBD1,TRBV5-6,NA,CASSLKSGQGDEQYF,TGTGCCAGCAGCTTGAAATCCGGACAGGGCGACGAGCAGTACTTC
TRBJ2-2,NA,TRBV7-2,few,CASSRRNTGELFF,TGTGCCAGCAGCCGACGAAACACCGGGGAGCTGTTTTTT
TRBJ1-1,NA,TRBV27,few,CASSLVAALVAEAFF,TGTGCCAGCAGTTTGGTTGCAGCTCTAGTGGCTGAAGCTTTCTTT
TRBJ1-2,NA,TRBV19,few,CASRKGGANYGYTF,TGTGCCAGTAGGAAAGGGGGGGCTAACTATGGCTACACCTTC
TRBJ1-3,NA,TRBV27,NA,CASRTGGFGNTIYF,TGTGCCAGCCGGACGGGGGGTTTTGGAAACACCATATATTTT
TRBJ2-5,NA,TRBV25-1,NA,CASKDRQGWGTQYF,TGTGCCAGCAAGGATCGCCAGGGCTGGGGGACCCAGTACTTC
TRBJ1-1,TRBD1,TRBV12-3/TRBV12-4,many,CASHRGMNTEAFF,TGTGCCAGCCACAGGGGGATGAACACTGAAGCTTTCTTT
TRBJ2-5,NA,TRBV28,few,CASSQQVRETQYF,TGTGCCAGCAGTCAACAGGTTCGGGAGACCCAGTACTTC
TRBJ2-1,NA,TRBV12-3/TRBV12-4,once,CASSLKRHNEQFF,TGTGCCAGCAGCCTAAAGCGGCACAATGAGCAGTTCTTC
TRBJ2-2,NA,TRBV24-1,NA,CATSDSPTGTGELFF,TGTGCCACCAGTGATTCACCTACAGGGACCGGGGAGCTGTTTTTT
TRBJ1-1,NA,TRBV28,NA,CASSLIGNEAFF,TGTGCCAGCAGTTTAATCGGTAACGAAGCTTTCTTT
TRBJ2-5,NA,TRBV20-1,NA,CSASSRETQYF,TGCAGTGCTAGCTCACGAGAGACCCAGTACTTC
TRBJ1-1,NA,TRBV6-5,NA,CASSLLPGEGTEAFF,TGTGCCAGCAGTCTACTGCCAGGGGAGGGAACTGAAGCTTTCTTT
TRBJ2-7,NA,TRBV5-4,many,CASSLSPLREQYF,TGTGCCAGCAGCTTGAGCCCTTTACGTGAGCAGTACTTC
TRBJ1-2,TRBD1,TRBV7-2,many,CASSERIDRGGPYGYTF,TGTGCCAGCAGCGAGAGGATAGACAGGGGCGGCCCCTATGGCTACACCTTC
TRBJ2-7,NA,TRBV7-2,NA,CASSQQDSYEQYF,TGTGCCAGCAGCCAACAGGATTCCTACGAGCAGTACTTC
TRBJ1-1,NA,TRBV5-1,few,CASSSTGSGTEAFF,TGCGCCAGCAGCTCCACAGGGAGCGGGACTGAAGCTTTCTTT
TRBJ2-3,NA,TRBV27,NA,CASSLLQGGGGTDTQYF,TGTGCCAGCAGTTTACTACAGGGAGGCGGCGGCACAGATACGCAGTATTTT
TRBJ2-2,TRBD1,TRBV5-1,few,CASSLPGTGNTGELFF,TGCGCCAGCAGCCTTCCCGGGACAGGGAACACCGGGGAGCTGTTTTTT
TRBJ1-1,NA,TRBV20-1,few,CSARRVNTEAFF,TGCAGTGCTAGACGGGTGAACACTGAAGCTTTCTTT
TRBJ1-5,NA,TRBV28,NA,CASSPIGDYSNQPQHF,TGTGCCAGCAGCCCAATAGGGGATTATAGCAATCAGCCCCAGCATTTT
TRBJ2-5,NA,TRBV5-1,few,CASSRWDVRVETQYF,TGCGCCAGCAGCCGATGGGACGTGAGAGTCGAGACCCAGTACTTC
TRBJ2-7,NA,TRBV4-2,few,CASSQEGSSYEQYF,TGTGCCAGCAGCCAAGAAGGCAGCTCCTACGAGCAGTACTTC
TRBJ2-7,NA,TRBV5-1,NA,CASSLAGSGRGGQYF,TGCGCCAGCAGCTTGGCAGGCTCCGGGAGAGGGGGGCAGTACTTC
TRBJ1-4,NA,TRBV2,many,CASSLQGRPNEKLFF,TGTGCCAGCAGTTTACAGGGTCGGCCTAATGAAAAACTGTTTTTT
TRBJ1-6,NA,TRBV5-4,NA,CASSLGQETSPLHF,TGTGCCAGCAGCTTGGGACAGGAGACTTCACCCCTCCACTTT
TRBJ1-1,NA,TRBV3-1,many,CASSQDTGGTEAFF,TGTGCCAGCAGCCAAGATACGGGGGGCACTGAAGCTTTCTTT
TRBJ2-7,TRBD1,TRBV5-1,NA,CASSPGVGTGAYEQYF,TGCGCCAGCAGCCCCGGAGTAGGGACAGGGGCCTACGAGCAGTACTTC
TRBJ1-5,NA,TRBV3-1,many,CASSQGLGGNQPQHF,TGTGCCAGCAGCCAGGGACTAGGGGGGAATCAGCCCCAGCATTTT
TRBJ2-1,NA,TRBV7-8,many,CASSRRYNEQFF,TGTGCCAGCAGCCGGAGGTACAATGAGCAGTTCTTC
TRBJ2-3,NA,TRBV2,NA,CASSDSVSTDTQYF,TGTGCCAGCAGTGATTCTGTTAGCACAGATACGCAGTATTTT
TRBJ2-7,TRBD1,TRBV2,few,CASSEAGQGAGEQYF,TGTGCCAGCAGTGAAGCGGGACAGGGGGCGGGAGAGCAGTACTTC